This TCR beta chain is from a study of regulatory T cells in long-lasting Graves disease. Study outcomes and limitations: Lower TCR diversity characterized persistent Graves' patients relative to newly diagnosed patients.

Time point indicated: newly diagnosed GD, antithyroid drugs for less than 3 months. Construction of the TCR library relied on RNA isolated from PBMCs. The diagnosis of Graves' disease used American Thyroid Association guidelines. Researchers made TCR beta libraries by using iRepertoire HTBI primers and running Arm-PCR on CDR3 regions. One entry per CDR3 protein, called by TCRdb with MiXCR from the multiplex PCR reads. The repertoire holds 400,000 to 500,000 distinct CDR3 sequences, with 14% as singletons. This clonotype occurred many times. What it recognizes is unknown. This same sample was also taken into another study, of T cells in Graves' hyperthyroidism and ophthalmopathy. That paper notes: Those patients with uncontrolled infection, other autoimmune disease, pregnancy or lactation were excluded.

The source of this sequence is a woman aged 45-59 years with Graves disease. The sequencing used peripheral blood mononuclear cells (PBMCs), collected at new diagnosis, from a patient treated with antithyroid drugs.

Written as DNA, the CDR3 is TGTGCCATCAGTGAGTCTGGTAGCCTACTAAGCTCCTACAATGAGCAGTTCTTC. Protein product: CAISESGSLLSSYNEQFF. This chain uses TRBV10-3 with TRBJ2-1; D is unresolved. This CDR3 has 18 residues. In germline, CDR1 is ENHRY, CDR2 SYGVKD. V dropped 0 bases and J dropped 0 bases, with 15 bases sitting between them.